The 9 T cell receptor beta chains below were found in one sample sequenced in a study of regulatory T cells in long-lasting Graves disease. Time point of the sample: persistent/refractory GD, antithyroid drugs over 5 years with positive TRAb. From PBMCs, RNA was extracted and then used to make the TCR library. Building of the TCR beta libraries involved iRepertoire HTBI primers and Arm-PCR of CDR3 regions. TCRdb reanalysed the multiplex PCR reads using MiXCR and keeps one entry per CDR3 protein. The sample lists 450,000 or so distinct CDR3 sequences; around 20% were seen once. The material was peripheral blood mononuclear cells (PBMCs), obtained when the disease was refractory, from a patient treated with antithyroid drugs. The receptors stem from a female donor with Graves disease.

This clonotype was counted ten times or more. The chain employs TRBV27 and TRBJ2-5; 12 bases are shared with TRBD2. Germline trimming cut 6 bases from V and 5 bases from J; bases unmatched to any gene: 10. The CDR3 is 16 residues long. Germline CDR1 MNHEY, CDR2 SMNVEV (reference sequence). The CDR3 sequence: CASSFGTSGFRETQYF. The DNA of the CDR3 is TGTGCCAGCAGCTTCGGGACTAGCGGGTTCAGGGAGACCCAGTACTTC.

In this sample, this clonotype turned up a few times. The chain joins TRBV24-1 to TRBJ1-5; no definite D call. Per germline, CDR1 KGHDR and CDR2 SFDVKD. The CDR3 has 14 residues. V lost 4 bases and J lost 3, with 9 bases in between. In DNA, the CDR3 is TGTGCCACCAGTGAGCCAGGTTCCAATCAGCCCCAGCATTTT. Protein: CATSEPGSNQPQHF.

In its sample, this clonotype was seen many times. This chain connects TRBV28 to TRBJ1-3; D gene unclear. With 6 bases removed from V and 9 bases from J, the gap between germline ends came to 15 bases. CDR3 size: 13 residues. Germline V gene data show CDR1 as MDHEN and CDR2 as SYDVKM. The CDR3 is CASSPGFESTIYF. The CDR3 region has the DNA TGTGCCAGCAGCCCCGGCTTTGAAAGCACCATATATTTT.

The genes are TRBV7-2 and TRBJ1-4; D remains unclear. This CDR3 region has 15 residues. V was trimmed by 0 bases and J by 8 bases, leaving 13 bases between them. Germline CDR1 is SGHTA and CDR2 is FQGNSA. CDR3 residues: CASSLASASPEKLFF. The CDR3 DNA reads as TGTGCCAGCAGCTTAGCCTCGGCATCCCCAGAAAAACTGTTTTTT.

This clonotype was found many times. The genes are TRBV7-6 and TRBJ2-7; no reliable D call. The V gene's germline CDR1 is SGHVS and CDR2 FNYEAQ. Between the trimmed V and J ends, which lost 5 bases and 2 bases, there was a span of 13 bases. There are 14 residues in the CDR3. CDR3 region: CASSPGAAAYEQYF. The CDR3, as DNA: TGTGCCAGCAGCCCCGGTGCAGCCGCCTACGAGCAGTACTTC.

The chain recombines TRBV11-2 with TRBJ1-4, with TRBD1 identical over 10 bases. This CDR3 is built from 20 residues. The junction had 15 bases not matched to a gene; V was cut back by 5 bases and J by 0 bases. CDR1 SGHAT and CDR2 FQNNGV come from the germline V gene. The CDR3 protein is CASSLGGDRGPYATNEKLFF. The CDR3 nucleotides are TGTGCCAGCAGCCTTGGGGGGGACAGGGGACCTTATGCAACTAATGAAAAACTGTTTTTT.

This clonotype was picked up a small number of times. This chain uses TRBV27 with TRBJ2-1; D not resolved. CDR1 is MNHEY, CDR2 SMNVEV, per germline (reference sequence). This CDR3 is built from 11 residues. V gave up 6 bases and J gave up 8 bases, with 8 bases separating them. The CDR3 sequence: CASSEGHEQFF. The CDR3 nucleotides read TGTGCCAGCAGCGAAGGCCATGAGCAGTTCTTC.

This clonotype came up many times. The chain is built from TRBV5-1 and TRBJ2-5; 12 nucleotides match TRBD2. This CDR3 has 17 residues. After removal of 2 bases from V and 5 bases from J, the junction contained 10 bases not matched to a gene. Germline V gives CDR1 SGHRS, CDR2 YFSETQ. CDR3 in DNA: TGCGCCAGCAGCTTAGGCCTAGCGGGAGGGCCGGGTGAGACCCAGTACTTC. Translating gives CASSLGLAGGPGETQYF. The complete variable domain, with remaining parts taken from reference TRBV5-1 and TRBJ2-5, reads KAGVTQTPRYLIKTRGQQVTLSCSPISGHRSVSWYQQTPGQGLQFLFEYFSETQRNKGNFPGRFSGRQFSNSRSEMNVSTLELGDSALYLCASSLGLAGGPGETQYFGPGTRLLVL.

Only a few counts were recorded for this clonotype. The V gene is TRBV29-1, the J gene TRBJ1-5; the match to TRBD1 covers 11 bases. The germline CDR1 and CDR2 sequences are SQVTM and ANQGSEA. V gave up 4 bases and J gave up 2 bases; unmatched junction bases: 1. The CDR3 contains 14 residues. The CDR3 is CSVVGQGGNQPQHF. The CDR3 DNA sequence: TGCAGCGTTGTGGGACAGGGGGGCAATCAGCCCCAGCATTTT.